This T cell receptor beta chain was recorded in a study of Graves' ophthalmopathy and Graves' hyperthyroidism. The sequenced template was RNA, covering the TCR beta CDR3 region. A first-round RT-PCR used HTBI primers, followed by a second-round multiplex PCR. Via MiXCR, TCRdb re-called the multiplex PCR reads, giving one row per CDR3 protein. Of over a million distinct CDR3 sequences in the sample, about two fifths were seen once. Germline V gene sequence: CDR1 MDHEN, CDR2 SYDVKM. The CDR3 sequence is 14 residues long. Trimming cost V 4 bases and J 5 bases, with 15 bases left between them. The V gene is TRBV28, the J gene TRBJ2-7, with D perhaps TRBD2 (5 bases). The sequence was collected from an adult man with Graves' hyperthyroidism. The source material was peripheral blood or thyroid tissue (not recorded which). The CDR3 DNA reads TGTGCCAGCAGTTCATTCTGGAGGTGGGACGAGCAGTACTTC. As protein: CASSSFWRWDEQYF. The whole variable domain, filled in from reference TRBV28 and TRBJ2-7, reads DVKVTQSSRYLVKRTGEKVFLECVQDMDHENMFWYRQDPGLGLRLIYFSYDVKMKEKGDIPEGYSVSREKKERFSLILESASTNQTSMYLCASSSFWRWDEQYFGPGTRLTVT.